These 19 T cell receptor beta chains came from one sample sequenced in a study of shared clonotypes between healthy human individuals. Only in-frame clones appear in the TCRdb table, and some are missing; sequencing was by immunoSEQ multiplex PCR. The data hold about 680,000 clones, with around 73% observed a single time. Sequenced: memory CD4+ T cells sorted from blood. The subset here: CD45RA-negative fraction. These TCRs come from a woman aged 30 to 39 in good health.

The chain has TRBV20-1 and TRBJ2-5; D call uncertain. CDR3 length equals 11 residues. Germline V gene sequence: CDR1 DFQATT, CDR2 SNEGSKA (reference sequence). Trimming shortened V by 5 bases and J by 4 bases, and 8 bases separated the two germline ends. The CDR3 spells CSAWTGETQYF. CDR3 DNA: TGCAGTGCTTGGACGGGAGAGACCCAGTACTTC.

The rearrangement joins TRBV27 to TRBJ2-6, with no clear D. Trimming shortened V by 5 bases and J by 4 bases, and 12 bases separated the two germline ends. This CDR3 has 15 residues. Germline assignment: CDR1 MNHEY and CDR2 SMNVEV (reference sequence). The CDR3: CASSPWVAGANVLTF. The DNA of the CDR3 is TGTGCCAGCAGTCCGTGGGTTGCCGGGGCCAACGTCCTGACTTTC.

CDR3 protein: CASSSGLVNQRTQYF. The CDR3 coding sequence is TGTGCCAGCAGTTCGGGTTTGGTAAACCAGAGGACCCAGTACTTC. The J gene is TRBJ2-5, the V gene TRBV7-2; D is unresolved. The CDR3 has 15 residues. With 6 bases removed from V and 7 bases from J, the gap between germline ends came to 21 bases. Germline-derived CDR1 and CDR2 are SGHTA and FQGNSA.

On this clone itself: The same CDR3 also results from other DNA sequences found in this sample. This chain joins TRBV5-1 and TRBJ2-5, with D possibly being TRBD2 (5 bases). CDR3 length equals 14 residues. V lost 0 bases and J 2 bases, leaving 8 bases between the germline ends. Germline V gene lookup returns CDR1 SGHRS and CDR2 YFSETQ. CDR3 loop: CASSLGGQQETQYF. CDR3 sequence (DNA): TGCGCCAGCAGCTTGGGCGGGCAGCAAGAGACCCAGTACTTC. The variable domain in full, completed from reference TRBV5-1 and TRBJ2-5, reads KAGVTQTPRYLIKTRGQQVTLSCSPISGHRSVSWYQQTPGQGLQFLFEYFSETQRNKGNFPGRFSGRQFSNSRSEMNVSTLELGDSALYLCASSLGGQQETQYFGPGTRLLVL.

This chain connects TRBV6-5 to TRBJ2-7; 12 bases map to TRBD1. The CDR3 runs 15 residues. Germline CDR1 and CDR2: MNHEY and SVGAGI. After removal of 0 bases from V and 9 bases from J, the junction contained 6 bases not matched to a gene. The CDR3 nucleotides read TGTGCCAGCAGTTACTCGGGACAGGGGGCATGGCGGCAGTACTTC. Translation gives CASSYSGQGAWRQYF.

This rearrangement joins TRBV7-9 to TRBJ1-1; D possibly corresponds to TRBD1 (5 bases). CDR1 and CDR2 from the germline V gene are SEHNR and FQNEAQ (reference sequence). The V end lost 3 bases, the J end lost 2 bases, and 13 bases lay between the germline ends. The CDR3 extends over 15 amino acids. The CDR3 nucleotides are TGTGCCAGCAGCTTTACTAATCAGGGTAACACTGAAGCTTTCTTT. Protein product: CASSFTNQGNTEAFF.

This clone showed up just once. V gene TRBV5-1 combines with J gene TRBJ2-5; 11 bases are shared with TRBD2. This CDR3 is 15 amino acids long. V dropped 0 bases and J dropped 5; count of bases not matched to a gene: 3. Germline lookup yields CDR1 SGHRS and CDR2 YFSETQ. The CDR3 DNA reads TGCGCCAGCAGCTTGGATCCTAGCGGGAGGGAGACCCAGTACTTC. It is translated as CASSLDPSGRETQYF.

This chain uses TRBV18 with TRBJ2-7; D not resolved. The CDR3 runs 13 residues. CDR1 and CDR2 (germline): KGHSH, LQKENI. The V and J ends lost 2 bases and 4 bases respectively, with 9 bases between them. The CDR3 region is CASSPVRAYEQYF. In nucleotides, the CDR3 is TGTGCCAGCTCACCAGTTCGGGCGTACGAGCAGTACTTC.

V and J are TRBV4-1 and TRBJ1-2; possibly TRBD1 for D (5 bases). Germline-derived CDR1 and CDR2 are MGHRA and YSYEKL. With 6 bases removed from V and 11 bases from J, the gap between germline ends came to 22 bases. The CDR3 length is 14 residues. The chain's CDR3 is CASSGVVGAAGYTF. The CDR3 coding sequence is TGCGCCAGCAGTGGGGTCGTCGGGGCGGCAGGATACACCTTC.

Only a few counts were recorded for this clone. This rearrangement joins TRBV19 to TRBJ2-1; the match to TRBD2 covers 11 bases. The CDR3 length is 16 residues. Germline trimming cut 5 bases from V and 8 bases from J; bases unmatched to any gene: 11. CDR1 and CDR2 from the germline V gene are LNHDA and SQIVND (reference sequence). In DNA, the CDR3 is TGTGCCAGTAGTCCCCAACTAGCGGGAGTGGGATATGAGCAGTTCTTC. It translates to CASSPQLAGVGYEQFF.

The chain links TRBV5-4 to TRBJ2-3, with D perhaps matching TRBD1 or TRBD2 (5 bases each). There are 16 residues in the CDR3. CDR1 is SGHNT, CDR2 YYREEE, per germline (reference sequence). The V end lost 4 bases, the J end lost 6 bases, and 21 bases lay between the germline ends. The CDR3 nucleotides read TGTGCCAGCAGCCGTGGGACCACATGGGCTACGGATACGCAGTATTTT. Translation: CASSRGTTWATDTQYF. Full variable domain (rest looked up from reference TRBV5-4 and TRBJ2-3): ETGVTQSPTHLIKTRGQQVTLRCSSQSGHNTVSWYQQALGQGPQFIFQYYREEENGRGNFPPRFSGLQFPNYSSELNVNALELDDSALYLCASSRGTTWATDTQYFGPGTRLTVL.

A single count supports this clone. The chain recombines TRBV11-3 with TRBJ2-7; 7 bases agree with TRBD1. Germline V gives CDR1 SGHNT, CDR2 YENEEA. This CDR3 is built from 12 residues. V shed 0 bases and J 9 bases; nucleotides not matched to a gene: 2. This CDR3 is CASSLDRGRQYF. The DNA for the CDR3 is TGTGCCAGCAGCTTAGATAGGGGGCGGCAGTACTTC. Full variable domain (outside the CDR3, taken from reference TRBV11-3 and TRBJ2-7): EAGVVQSPRYKIIEKKQPVAFWCNPISGHNTLYWYLQNLGQGPELLIRYENEEAVDDSQLPKDRFSAERLKGVDSTLKIQPAELGDSAVYLCASSLDRGRQYFGPGTRLTVT.

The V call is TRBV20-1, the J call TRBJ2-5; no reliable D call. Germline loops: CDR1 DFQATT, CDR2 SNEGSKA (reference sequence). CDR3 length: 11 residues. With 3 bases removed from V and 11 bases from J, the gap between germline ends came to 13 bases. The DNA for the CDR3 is TGCAGTGCTAGTCCAGTGGTTGAGCAGTACTTC. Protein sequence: CSASPVVEQYF.

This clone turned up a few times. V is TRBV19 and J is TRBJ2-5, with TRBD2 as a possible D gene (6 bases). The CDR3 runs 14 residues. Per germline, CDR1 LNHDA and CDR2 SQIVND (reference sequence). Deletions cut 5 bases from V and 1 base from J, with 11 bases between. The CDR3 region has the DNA TGTGCCAGTAGTCCGGGAGCCAGCCAAGAGACCCAGTACTTC. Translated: CASSPGASQETQYF.

CDR3 in amino acids: CASSLTSGTRSYEQYF. CDR3 sequence (DNA): TGTGCCAGCAGTTTAACTAGCGGGACCCGCTCCTACGAGCAGTACTTC. This chain uses TRBV11-2 with TRBJ2-7; 10 bases are shared with TRBD2. V shed 6 bases, J shed 0 bases, and the junction held 8 bases outside the gene matches. The length of the CDR3 is 16 residues. Looked up from germline, CDR1 is SGHAT and CDR2 is FQNNGV.

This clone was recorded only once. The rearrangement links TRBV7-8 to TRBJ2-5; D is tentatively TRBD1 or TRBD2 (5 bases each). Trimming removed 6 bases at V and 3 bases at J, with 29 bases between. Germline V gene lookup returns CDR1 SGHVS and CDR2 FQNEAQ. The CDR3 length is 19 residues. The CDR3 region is CASRPSVRQTGWEKETQYF. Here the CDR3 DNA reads TGTGCCAGCAGGCCATCAGTAAGACAGACGGGCTGGGAGAAAGAGACCCAGTACTTC.

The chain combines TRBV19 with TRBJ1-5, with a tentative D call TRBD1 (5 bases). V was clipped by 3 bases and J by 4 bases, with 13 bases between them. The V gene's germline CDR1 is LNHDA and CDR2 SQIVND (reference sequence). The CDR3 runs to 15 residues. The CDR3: CASSIEYRINQPQHF. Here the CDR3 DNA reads TGTGCCAGTAGTATTGAATACAGGATTAATCAGCCCCAGCATTTT.

Written as DNA, the CDR3 is TGTGCCAGCAGCTCCGAGACCCTTGCGGCTACGCAGTATTTT. It yields the protein CASSSETLAATQYF. This sequence joins TRBV7-2 and TRBJ2-3, with no clear D. V lost 4 bases, J lost 8 bases, and 16 bases lay in between. Germline lookup yields CDR1 SGHTA and CDR2 FQGNSA. CDR3 length equals 14 residues.

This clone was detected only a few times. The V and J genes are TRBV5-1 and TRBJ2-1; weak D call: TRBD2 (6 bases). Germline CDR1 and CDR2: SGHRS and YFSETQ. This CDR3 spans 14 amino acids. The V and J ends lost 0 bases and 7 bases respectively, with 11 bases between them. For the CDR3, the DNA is TGCGCCAGCAGCTTGGGGTCCGGGGGAAATGAGCAGTTCTTC. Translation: CASSLGSGGNEQFF. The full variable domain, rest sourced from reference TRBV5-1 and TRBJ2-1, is KAGVTQTPRYLIKTRGQQVTLSCSPISGHRSVSWYQQTPGQGLQFLFEYFSETQRNKGNFPGRFSGRQFSNSRSEMNVSTLELGDSALYLCASSLGSGGNEQFFGPGTRLTVL.